This T cell receptor beta chain was recovered during a study of cytomegalovirus exposure and HLA in healthy donors. Primers: 60 Vbeta forward and 13 Jbeta reverse. TCRdb's table, derived via immunoSEQ multiplex PCR, lists solely in-frame clones and lacks some. This table has 45,000 to 65,000 clones, less than 85% appearing once. General study points: Overall, roughly 150 TCR beta chains were annotated as cytomegalovirus-associated. Using the classifier, cytomegalovirus status was reportedly diagnosed with high specificity and sensitivity.

CDR1 and CDR2 (germline): KGHSH, LQKENI. The V gene end was trimmed by 3 bases and the J gene end by 5 bases; junction bases not matched to a gene: 2. The CDR3 covers 14 residues. For this clone: Its antigen is unknown.

The J gene is TRBJ1-5, the V gene TRBV18; 9 nucleotides align to TRBD1. The sample comprised PBMCs. The source is a woman younger than 30 in good health and CMV-seronegative. The chain's CDR3 is CASSPWTGDQPQHF. Here the CDR3 DNA reads TGTGCCAGCTCACCGTGGACAGGGGATCAGCCCCAGCATTTT. Looking up the rest from reference TRBV18 and TRBJ1-5 gives the full variable domain: NAGVMQNPRHLVRRRGQEARLRCSPMKGHSHVYWYRQLPEEGLKFMVYLQKENIIDESGMPKERFSAEFPKEGPSILRIQQVVRGDSAAYFCASSPWTGDQPQHFGDGTRLSIL.